This TCR beta chain was recorded in a study of regulatory T cells in long-lasting Graves disease. The V gene's germline CDR1 is MDHEN and CDR2 SYDVKM. The CDR3 runs 15 residues. On this clonotype: Its antigen remains unknown. A much larger clone lies a single base off, so this may be a read error.

To make TCR beta libraries, researchers used iRepertoire HTBI primers and Arm-PCR of CDR3 regions. TCRdb called the multiplex PCR reads again in MiXCR, with one record for every CDR3 protein. The table records 550,000 to 650,000 distinct CDR3 sequences, 15% to 20% of them present only once. Study-wide results and caveats: Results may be inaccurate due to the small sample size.

Time point reported: newly diagnosed GD, antithyroid drugs for less than 3 months. RNA from PBMCs was the source of the TCR library. From an endocrinology department in Xi'an, China, came the patients. The same data also contributed to another study, on T cells in Graves' hyperthyroidism and ophthalmopathy. That publication notes: Aged 18 to 65, the patients had hyperthyroidism that was newly diagnosed and had lasted under 2 months. Most expanded thyroid clonotypes above 0.001 also appeared in blood.

The V and J genes are TRBV28 and TRBJ2-5; D unclear. Material: peripheral blood mononuclear cells (PBMCs), obtained at new diagnosis, from a patient treated with antithyroid drugs. The sequence came from a man younger than 35 with Graves disease. The CDR3 here is CASSPPGDQQETQCF. CDR3 in DNA: TGTGCCAGCAGTCCTCCTGGGGATCAACAAGAGACCCAGTGCTTC.